This T cell receptor beta chain was retrieved from a study of blood T cell repertoires in COVID-19. Study context: Material from acute and convalescent COVID-19 was sourced from the United States, Italy and Spain. T cells, B-cell-depleted T cells, or PBMCs provided the cDNA or gDNA that served as material.

Clones were read by immunoSEQ multiplex PCR, and TCRdb kept only the in-frame ones, dropping some. The sample shows some 70,000 clones, 85% to 90% of them seen only once. This receptor was identified in a man in his fifties with acute or convalescent COVID-19. The sequencing input was peripheral blood.

CDR3 protein: CATSDSDRGSEQFF. In DNA, the CDR3 is TGTGCCACCAGTGACTCGGACAGGGGGAGTGAGCAGTTCTTC. The V call is TRBV24-1, the J call TRBJ2-1; 10 bases map to TRBD1. The CDR3 loop spans 14 amino acids. The V and J ends lost 4 bases and 9 bases, in that order; junction bases with no gene match: 5. CDR1 is KGHDR and CDR2 is SFDVKD in the germline V gene.